These 7 T cell receptor beta chains came from one sample sequenced in a study of T cell responses to AZD1222 COVID-19 vaccine. Some clones are missing from TCRdb's copy, which holds only in-frame ones; the method was immunoSEQ multiplex PCR. This table has roughly 200,000 clones, approximately 90% appearing once. Source: peripheral blood, taken 28 days after the second AZD1222 dose. Receptors were obtained from an adult who received the AZD1222 COVID-19 vaccine.

The chain uses TRBV12-5 and TRBJ1-2; D is possibly TRBD1 (5 bases). Trimming took off 6 bases at V and 6 bases at J, with 23 bases between the two ends. This CDR3 spans 16 amino acids. Germline V gene sequence: CDR1 LGHNT, CDR2 FRNRAP. The CDR3 loop reads CASGEPIGGLSDGYTF. The CDR3 DNA is TGTGCTAGTGGAGAGCCCATTGGGGGATTGTCGGATGGCTACACCTTC.

The chain recombines TRBV5-6 with TRBJ2-3; 8 bases align to TRBD1. Germline lookup yields CDR1 SGHDT and CDR2 YYEEEE. The CDR3 is 15 residues long. Germline trimming cut 0 bases from V and 0 bases from J; bases unmatched to any gene: 0. The DNA for the CDR3 is TGTGCCAGCAGCTTGGGACAGGGGAGCACAGATACGCAGTATTTT. Protein sequence: CASSLGQGSTDTQYF.

The chain uses TRBV19 and TRBJ1-2; a possible D gene is TRBD1 (6 bases). Germline values: CDR1 LNHDA, CDR2 SQIVND (reference sequence). The CDR3 is made up of 14 amino acids. V lost 7 bases and J lost 4, with 16 bases in between. The CDR3 sequence: CASKADRTTYGYTF. In nucleotides, the CDR3 is TGTGCCAGTAAGGCAGACAGGACAACCTATGGCTACACCTTC.

V usage is TRBV2 and J usage is TRBJ1-1; a weak D match, TRBD1 (5 bases). Trimming took off 7 bases at V and 7 bases at J, with 10 bases between the two ends. This CDR3 region has 11 residues. Germline loops: CDR1 SNHLY, CDR2 FYNNEI. The CDR3 coding sequence is TGTGCCAGCAACTGGGGCAGTGAAGCTTTCTTT. It is translated as CASNWGSEAFF. Filled out from reference TRBV2 and TRBJ1-1, the complete variable domain reads EPEVTQTPSHQVTQMGQEVILRCVPISNHLYFYWYRQILGQKVEFLVSFYNNEISEKSEIFDDQFSVERPDGSNFTLKIRSTKLEDSAMYFCASNWGSEAFFGQGTRLTVV.

The J gene is TRBJ1-4, the V gene TRBV20-1; D remains unclear. The germline V gene encodes CDR1 DFQATT and CDR2 SNEGSKA (reference sequence). V was trimmed by 3 bases and J by 14 bases, leaving 13 bases between them. This CDR3 contains 11 residues. Here the CDR3 DNA reads TGCAGTGCTAGGGCGCGGCTTCGGCTGTTTTTT. Its protein is CSARARLRLFF.

The chain employs TRBV18 and TRBJ1-3; 7 bases map to TRBD1. J lost 4 bases, V lost 6 bases, and 6 bases had no gene match. There are 14 residues in the CDR3. Germline V gives CDR1 KGHSH, CDR2 LQKENI. The CDR3: CASSQDRKGNTIYF. For the CDR3, the DNA is TGTGCCAGCTCCCAGGACAGGAAAGGAAACACCATATATTTT. Variable domain in full (rest from reference TRBV18 and TRBJ1-3): NAGVMQNPRHLVRRRGQEARLRCSPMKGHSHVYWYRQLPEEGLKFMVYLQKENIIDESGMPKERFSAEFPKEGPSILRIQQVVRGDSAAYFCASSQDRKGNTIYFGEGSWLTVV.

V is TRBV24-1 and J is TRBJ1-1; D may be TRBD1 (6 bases). The CDR3 has 13 residues. The germline V and J ends were trimmed by 4 bases and 6 bases, with 11 bases remaining between them. Germline V gene sequence: CDR1 KGHDR, CDR2 SFDVKD. CDR3: CATSDQRQAEAFF. CDR3 nucleotide sequence: TGTGCCACCAGTGACCAAAGACAGGCTGAAGCTTTCTTT.